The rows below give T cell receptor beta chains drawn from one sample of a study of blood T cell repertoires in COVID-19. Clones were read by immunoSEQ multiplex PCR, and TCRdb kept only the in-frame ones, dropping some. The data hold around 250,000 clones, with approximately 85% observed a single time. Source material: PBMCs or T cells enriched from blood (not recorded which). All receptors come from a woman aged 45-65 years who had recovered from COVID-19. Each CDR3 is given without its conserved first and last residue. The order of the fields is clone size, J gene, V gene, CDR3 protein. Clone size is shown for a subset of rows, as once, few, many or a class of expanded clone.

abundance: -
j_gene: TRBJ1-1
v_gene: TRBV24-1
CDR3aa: ATSTWDRLNTEAF

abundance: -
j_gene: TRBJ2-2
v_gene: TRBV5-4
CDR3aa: ASSGGGNTGELF

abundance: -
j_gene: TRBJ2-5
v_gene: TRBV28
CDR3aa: ASSLSRNGRTIETQY

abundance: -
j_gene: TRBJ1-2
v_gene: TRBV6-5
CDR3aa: ASRAGLDYGYT

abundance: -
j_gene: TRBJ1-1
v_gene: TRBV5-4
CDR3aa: ASSAEGGRLHTEAF

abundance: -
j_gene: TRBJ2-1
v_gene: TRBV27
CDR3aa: ASSSGGSYNEQF

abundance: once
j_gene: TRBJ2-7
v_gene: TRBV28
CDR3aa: ASAPGNSYEQY

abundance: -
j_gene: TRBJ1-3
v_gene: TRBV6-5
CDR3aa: ASRGQGFGNTIY

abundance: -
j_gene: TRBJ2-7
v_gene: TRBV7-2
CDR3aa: ASSLGPPGQSYEQY

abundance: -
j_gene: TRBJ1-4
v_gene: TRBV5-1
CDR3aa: ASSKGAQATNEKLF

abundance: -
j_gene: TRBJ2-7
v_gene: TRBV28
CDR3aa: ASSFSTPGVYEQY

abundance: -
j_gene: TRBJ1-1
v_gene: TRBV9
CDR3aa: ASSATTTRAAANTEAF

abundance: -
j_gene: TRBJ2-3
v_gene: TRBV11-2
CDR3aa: ASSKAGGADTQY

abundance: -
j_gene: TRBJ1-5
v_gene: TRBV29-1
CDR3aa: SVGGTRGDQPQH

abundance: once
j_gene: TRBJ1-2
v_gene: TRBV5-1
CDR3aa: ASSMDRGNYGYT

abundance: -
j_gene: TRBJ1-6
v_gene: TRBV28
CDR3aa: ASNQQGTNSPLH

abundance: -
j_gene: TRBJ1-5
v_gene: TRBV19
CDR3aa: ASSIRGGKGNQPQH

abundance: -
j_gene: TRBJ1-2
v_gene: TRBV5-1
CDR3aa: ASTSTTGTYGYT

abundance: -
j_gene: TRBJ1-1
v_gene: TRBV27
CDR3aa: ASRARNTEAF

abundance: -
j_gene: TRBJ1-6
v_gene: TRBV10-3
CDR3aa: ATRGSFLSSYNSPLH

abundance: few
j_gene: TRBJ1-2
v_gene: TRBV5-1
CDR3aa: ASSNSTGQGRDT

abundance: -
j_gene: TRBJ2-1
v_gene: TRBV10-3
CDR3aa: AISDQGRREQF

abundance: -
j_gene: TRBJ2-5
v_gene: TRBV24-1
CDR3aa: ATSDLMRGGETQY

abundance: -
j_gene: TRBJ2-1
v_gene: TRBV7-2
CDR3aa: ASIYGGGLWNEQF

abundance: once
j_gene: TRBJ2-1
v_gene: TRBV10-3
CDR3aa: AISTQGGSYNEQF

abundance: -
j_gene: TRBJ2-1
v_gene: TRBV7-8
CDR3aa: ASSFGGSSNEQF

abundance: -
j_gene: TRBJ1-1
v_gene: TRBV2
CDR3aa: ASYLSRAGIGTEAF

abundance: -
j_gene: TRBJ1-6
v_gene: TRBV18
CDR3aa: ASSPSRGGSPLH

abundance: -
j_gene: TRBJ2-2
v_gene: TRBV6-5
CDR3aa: ASTGLWELF

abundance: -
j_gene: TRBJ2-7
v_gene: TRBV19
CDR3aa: ASTLRLAPNYEQY

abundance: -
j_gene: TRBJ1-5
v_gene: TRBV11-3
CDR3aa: ASSLAPGQRFSYSNQPQH

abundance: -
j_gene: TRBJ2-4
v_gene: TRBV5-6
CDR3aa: ASSLWTGNRLAKNIQY

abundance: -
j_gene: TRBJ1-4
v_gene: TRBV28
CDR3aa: ASTRTELNEKLF

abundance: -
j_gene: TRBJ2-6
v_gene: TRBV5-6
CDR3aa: ASSLVVAGNSGANVLT

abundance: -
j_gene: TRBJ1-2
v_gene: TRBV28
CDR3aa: ASSLDRGPYGYT

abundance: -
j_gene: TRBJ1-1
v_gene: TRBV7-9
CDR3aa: ASSETTGKEAF

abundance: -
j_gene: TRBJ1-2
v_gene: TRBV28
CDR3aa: ASSGGQDPPYGYT

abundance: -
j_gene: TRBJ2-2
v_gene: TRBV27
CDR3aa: ASSLSTKATGELF

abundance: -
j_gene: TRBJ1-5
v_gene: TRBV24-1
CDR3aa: ATSDRGVSNQPQH

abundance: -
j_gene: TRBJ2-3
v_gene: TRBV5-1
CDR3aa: ASSSLDSVLRPDTQY

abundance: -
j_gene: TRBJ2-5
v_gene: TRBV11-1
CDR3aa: ASSLTLAGGQETQY

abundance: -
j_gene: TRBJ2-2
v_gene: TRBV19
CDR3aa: ASSREYGRAGELF

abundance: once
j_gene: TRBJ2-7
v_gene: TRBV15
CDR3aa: ATSLESFAYEQY

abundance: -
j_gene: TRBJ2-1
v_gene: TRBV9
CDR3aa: ASSPLPLAGAGEQF

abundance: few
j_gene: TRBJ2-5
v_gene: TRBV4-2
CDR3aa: ASSQGQKETQY

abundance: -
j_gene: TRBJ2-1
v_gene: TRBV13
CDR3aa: ASSYTSVMSSYNEQF

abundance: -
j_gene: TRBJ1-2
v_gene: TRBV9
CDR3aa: ASSKTTATNYGYT

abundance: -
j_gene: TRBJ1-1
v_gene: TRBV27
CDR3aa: ASSSTGATKREAF

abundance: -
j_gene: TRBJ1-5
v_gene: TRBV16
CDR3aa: ASSQSLGQGENPWQPQH

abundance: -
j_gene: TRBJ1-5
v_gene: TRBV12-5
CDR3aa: ASGVEGGLNQPQH

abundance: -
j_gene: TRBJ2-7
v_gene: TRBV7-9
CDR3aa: ASSLAPGRLYEQY